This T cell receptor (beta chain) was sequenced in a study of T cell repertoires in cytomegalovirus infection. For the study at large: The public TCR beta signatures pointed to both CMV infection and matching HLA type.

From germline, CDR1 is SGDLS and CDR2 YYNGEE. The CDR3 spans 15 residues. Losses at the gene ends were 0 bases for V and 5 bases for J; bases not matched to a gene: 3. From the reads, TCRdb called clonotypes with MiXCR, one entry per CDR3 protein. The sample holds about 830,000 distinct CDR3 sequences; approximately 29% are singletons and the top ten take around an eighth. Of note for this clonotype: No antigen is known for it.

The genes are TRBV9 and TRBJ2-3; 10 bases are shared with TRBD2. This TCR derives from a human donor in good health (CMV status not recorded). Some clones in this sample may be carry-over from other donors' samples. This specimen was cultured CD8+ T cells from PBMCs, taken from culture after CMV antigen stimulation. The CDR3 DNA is TGTGCCAGCAGCGTAGAGCGGGGGGGCAAAGATACGCAGTATTTT. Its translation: CASSVERGGKDTQYF.